These 26 T cell receptor beta chains originate from one sample sequenced in a study of T cell changes during pregnancy in multiple sclerosis. This table comes from immunoSEQ multiplex PCR, and its TCRdb copy is limited to in-frame clones, with some not included. The sample holds fewer than 150,000 clones, roughly 96% seen once. Sequencing used peripheral blood, obtained after pregnancy. The receptors here all came from a female donor with multiple sclerosis, enrolled in a pregnancy study.

The rearrangement links TRBV27 to TRBJ1-5; 7 bases map to TRBD1. CDR1 and CDR2 (germline): MNHEY, SMNVEV (reference sequence). J lost 5 bases, V lost 4 bases, and 5 bases had no gene match. This CDR3 is 14 amino acids long. CDR3 sequence: CASSSQGIYQPQHF. CDR3 sequence (DNA): TGTGCCAGCAGTTCACAGGGGATCTATCAGCCCCAGCATTTT.

The chain combines TRBV7-8 with TRBJ1-1; 8 nucleotides agree with TRBD1. The CDR3 extends over 14 amino acids. Germline lookup yields CDR1 SGHVS and CDR2 FQNEAQ. After removal of 8 bases from V and 4 bases from J, the junction contained 9 bases not matched to a gene. For the CDR3, the DNA is TGTGCCAGCGGATACAGGGGGGGAGGCACTGAAGCTTTCTTT. Residues: CASGYRGGGTEAFF.

V usage is TRBV9 and J usage is TRBJ1-5; D unclear. This CDR3 is built from 14 residues. Germline CDR1 and CDR2: SGDLS and YYNGEE. V was clipped by 4 bases and J by 4 bases, with 12 bases between them. The CDR3 reads CASSREQENQPQHF. CDR3 sequence (DNA): TGTGCCAGCAGCCGAGAGCAGGAAAATCAGCCCCAGCATTTT.

V and J are TRBV19 and TRBJ1-2, with 8 bases lining up with TRBD1. CDR3 size: 16 residues. V shed 3 bases and J 2 bases; nucleotides not matched to a gene: 8. CDR1 is LNHDA and CDR2 is SQIVND in the germline V gene (reference sequence). The CDR3 region is CASSITTTGENYGYTF. DNA of the CDR3: TGTGCCAGTAGTATCACCACGACAGGGGAAAACTATGGCTACACCTTC.

The chain carries TRBV28 and TRBJ2-7; TRBD2 aligns across 8 bases. After removal of 0 bases from V and 6 bases from J, the junction contained 4 bases not matched to a gene. The CDR3 loop spans 14 amino acids. The germline CDR1 and CDR2 sequences are MDHEN and SYDVKM. CDR3 DNA: TGTGCCAGCAGTTTATGGGCGGGAGGCGGCGAGCAGTACTTC. As protein: CASSLWAGGGEQYF.

The chain recombines TRBV15 with TRBJ1-2; possible D gene TRBD1, 6 bases. This CDR3 comprises 16 residues. Germline CDR1 LNHNV, CDR2 YYDKDF (reference sequence). Trimming pared 3 bases from V and 0 bases from J, leaving 14 bases between. CDR3 region: CATSRSGATTNYGYTF. DNA for the CDR3: TGTGCCACCAGCAGGTCAGGGGCGACGACTAACTATGGCTACACCTTC. Looking up the rest from reference TRBV15 and TRBJ1-2 gives the full variable domain: DAMVIQNPRYQVTQFGKPVTLSCSQTLNHNVMYWYQQKSSQAPKLLFHYYDKDFNNEADTPDNFQSRRPNTSFCFLDIRSPGLGDTAMYLCATSRSGATTNYGYTFGSGTRLTVV.

The chain couples TRBV7-2 to TRBJ1-3; D is unresolved. Germline assignment: CDR1 SGHTA and CDR2 FQGNSA. The V and J ends lost 7 bases and 2 bases respectively, with 15 bases between them. The CDR3 is 15 residues long. The CDR3 DNA follows: TGTGCCAGCACCGACCCTATAGACACTGGAAACACCATATATTTT. Residues: CASTDPIDTGNTIYF.

V and J are TRBV5-6 and TRBJ2-1; D may be TRBD1 (6 bases). CDR1 and CDR2 (germline): SGHDT, YYEEEE. The CDR3 has 15 amino acids. The V gene lost 4 bases and the J gene lost 1 base, with 12 bases spanning the gap. The CDR3 region is CASSIYRVSYNEQFF. CDR3 in DNA: TGTGCCAGCAGCATCTACAGGGTTTCCTACAATGAGCAGTTCTTC.

This rearrangement joins TRBV28 to TRBJ2-3, with D perhaps TRBD2 (6 bases). The CDR3 length is 13 residues. The germline CDR1 and CDR2 sequences are MDHEN and SYDVKM. The V gene lost 7 bases and the J gene lost 0 bases, with 8 bases spanning the gap. CDR3 amino acids: CASNSGSTDTQYF. As DNA, the CDR3 is TGTGCCAGCAACAGCGGGAGCACAGATACGCAGTATTTT.

This chain connects TRBV27 to TRBJ1-3, with D hard to call. CDR1 is MNHEY, CDR2 SMNVEV, per germline (reference sequence). The ends were cut back, 1 base at V and 3 bases at J, with 4 bases in the middle. The CDR3 has 13 amino acids. The CDR3 loop reads CASSLYGGNTIYF. CDR3 in DNA: TGTGCCAGCAGTTTATACGGTGGAAACACCATATATTTT.

This rearrangement joins TRBV7-8 to TRBJ2-1; no reliable D call. Germline V CDR1 and CDR2: SGHVS, FQNEAQ. V lost 1 base and J 0 bases, leaving 10 bases between the germline ends. This CDR3 is built from 16 residues. The CDR3 DNA sequence: TGTGCCAGCAGCTTAGGGGCTTCCATCTCCTACAATGAGCAGTTCTTC. As protein: CASSLGASISYNEQFF.

This rearrangement joins TRBV7-3 to TRBJ2-7; TRBD1 aligns across 9 bases. This CDR3 is 15 amino acids long. V lost 3 bases and J lost 0; bases outside the gene matches: 3. Germline V CDR1 and CDR2: SGHTA, FQGTGA. The CDR3 DNA follows: TGTGCCAGCAGCTTTGGGACAGGGAGCTCCTACGAGCAGTACTTC. Protein product: CASSFGTGSSYEQYF.

V and J are TRBV7-8 and TRBJ2-1; 8 nucleotides agree with TRBD1. This CDR3 has 15 residues. V shed 7 bases and J 7 bases; nucleotides not matched to a gene: 12. The V gene's germline CDR1 is SGHVS and CDR2 FQNEAQ. Here the CDR3 reads CASTSGGSRWNEQFF. The DNA for the CDR3 is TGTGCCAGCACCTCAGGGGGCTCGCGGTGGAATGAGCAGTTCTTC. The full variable domain, rest sourced from reference TRBV7-8 and TRBJ2-1, is GAGVSQSPRYKVAKRGQDVALRCDPISGHVSLFWYQQALGQGPEFLTYFQNEAQLDKSGLPSDRFFAERPEGSVSTLKIQRTQQEDSAVYLCASTSGGSRWNEQFFGPGTRLTVL.

The chain carries TRBV25-1 and TRBJ1-2, with a weak D call TRBD1 (5 bases). The CDR3 covers 14 residues. Trimming shortened V by 4 bases and J by 3 bases, and 12 bases separated the two germline ends. Germline V gene data show CDR1 as MGHDK and CDR2 as SYGVNS. The CDR3 DNA is TGTGCCAGCAGTGCCCTAGGGGTAGACTATGGCTACACCTTC. The encoded protein is CASSALGVDYGYTF.

The V and J genes are TRBV11-2 and TRBJ2-7; 10 nucleotides agree with TRBD2. J lost 0 bases, V lost 3 bases, and 8 bases had no gene match. Germline loops: CDR1 SGHAT, CDR2 FQNNGV. CDR3 size: 17 residues. CDR3 residues: CASSLWLAGATSYEQYF. The CDR3 DNA reads TGTGCCAGCAGCTTGTGGCTAGCGGGAGCCACCTCCTACGAGCAGTACTTC.

CDR3 protein: CASSGGVGIYYGYTF. The DNA of the CDR3 is TGCGCCAGCAGCGGGGGGGTTGGGATATACTATGGCTACACCTTC. The chain couples TRBV5-1 to TRBJ1-2; perhaps TRBD1 as D (5 bases). Germline CDR1 SGHRS, CDR2 YFSETQ. The CDR3 contains 15 residues. Trimming took 4 bases from V and 3 from J, leaving 16 bases between them.

The chain couples TRBV5-1 to TRBJ1-5, with D possibly matching TRBD1 (5 bases). Per germline, CDR1 SGHRS and CDR2 YFSETQ. The CDR3 totals 17 residues. Trimming removed 4 bases from V and 1 base from J, with 18 bases in between. The CDR3 sequence: CASSPLGGVGSNQPQHF. CDR3 nucleotides: TGCGCCAGCAGCCCTCTCGGGGGAGTAGGGAGCAATCAGCCCCAGCATTTT.

This rearrangement joins TRBV5-1 to TRBJ2-7, with a tentative D call TRBD2 (5 bases). The CDR3 has 14 amino acids. Germline V gene data show CDR1 as SGHRS and CDR2 as YFSETQ. Between the trimmed V and J ends, which lost 4 bases and 4 bases, there was a span of 15 bases. CDR3 in DNA: TGCGCCAGCAGCCCTCGGACGGGAAATTACGAGCAGTACTTC. Its protein is CASSPRTGNYEQYF.

The chain is built from TRBV4-1 and TRBJ2-2; 9 bases fit TRBD1. With V trimmed by 1 base and J by 1 base, 1 base remained unmatched. The CDR3 loop spans 16 amino acids. Germline values: CDR1 MGHRA, CDR2 YSYEKL. This CDR3 is CASSQAGQGNTGELFF. In DNA form, the CDR3 reads TGCGCCAGCAGCCAAGCGGGACAGGGGAACACCGGGGAGCTGTTTTTT.

This sequence joins TRBV7-2 and TRBJ2-3; 8 bases map to TRBD2. Germline V gene sequence: CDR1 SGHTA, CDR2 FQGNSA. The CDR3 runs 16 residues. V was clipped by 6 bases and J by 8 bases; unmatched bases: 16. The CDR3 spells CASSSGAGGLPGTQYF. The DNA of the CDR3 is TGTGCCAGCAGTTCGGGTGCGGGGGGCCTGCCAGGTACGCAGTATTTT.

This clone was detected once. The chain recombines TRBV5-4 with TRBJ2-5, with 9 bases matching TRBD2. Germline V gene data show CDR1 as SGHNT and CDR2 as YYREEE (reference sequence). Trimming cost V 1 base and J 5 bases; bases outside gene matches: 3. The CDR3 spans 14 residues. This chain's CDR3 is CASSLLREGETQYF. CDR3 coding DNA: TGTGCCAGCAGCTTGTTGCGGGAGGGGGAGACCCAGTACTTC.

This clone appeared a single time. The chain has TRBV19 and TRBJ2-7; the match to TRBD1 covers 9 bases. The germline V gene has CDR1 LNHDA and CDR2 SQIVND (reference sequence). V gave up 7 bases and J gave up 5 bases; unmatched junction bases: 6. The CDR3 loop spans 13 amino acids. The CDR3 loop is CASIGTGTNEQYF. CDR3 DNA sequence: TGTGCCAGTATAGGGACAGGGACCAACGAGCAGTACTTC.

This clone has just one count. J is TRBJ2-5 and V is TRBV7-6; tentative D call: TRBD2 (6 bases). V was trimmed by 5 bases and J by 4 bases, leaving 20 bases between them. Germline V lookup: CDR1 SGHVS, CDR2 FNYEAQ. The CDR3 runs 16 residues. Written as DNA, the CDR3 is TGTGCCAGCAGCCTGGGGGACTCGACGCGGCGAGAGACCCAGTACTTC. It is translated as CASSLGDSTRRETQYF.

The count of this clone is one. This rearrangement joins TRBV21-1 to TRBJ2-3; TRBD2, the table's D call, was not compared with the DNA. TRBV21-1 counts as a pseudogene. The CDR3 extends over 16 amino acids. The CDR3, as DNA: TGTGCCAGCAGCAGCCGGGAGACTAGCGACACAGATACGCAGTATTTT. Protein sequence: CASSSRETSDTDTQYF.

This sequence joins TRBV6-1 and TRBJ2-3; unclear D gene. The CDR3 runs 13 residues. In germline, CDR1 is MNHNS, CDR2 SASEGT. The ends were cut back, 2 bases at V and 9 bases at J, with 12 bases in the middle. The DNA of the CDR3 is TGTGCCAGCAGTGAATCCCGGCGGTCAACGCAGTATTTT. Amino acid sequence: CASSESRRSTQYF.

V and J are TRBV19 and TRBJ1-5, with D tentatively TRBD1 (5 bases). The CDR3 consists of 13 residues. The germline CDR1 and CDR2 sequences are LNHDA and SQIVND (reference sequence). Trimming shortened V by 3 bases and J by 3 bases, and 6 bases separated the two germline ends. The DNA for the CDR3 is TGTGCCAGTAGTATGGACATCAATCAGCCCCAGCATTTT. Encoded protein: CASSMDINQPQHF.